This T cell receptor (beta chain) stems from a study of shared clonotypes between healthy human individuals. The wider study: Three plates were used per donor for CD4 naive, three for CD4 memory, two for CD8 naive and one for CD8 memory.

Points on this clone: Its target is unknown.

Sorted-subset replicate PCR reactions were performed with roughly 200 ng DNA, corresponding to roughly 30,000 T cell genomes. TCRdb's copy holds only in-frame clones and misses some; the assay was immunoSEQ multiplex PCR. The data show roughly 2.1 million clones, about 93% seen once. Findings and limits, study-wide: What naive subsets generally showed was a larger estimated richness than memory subsets showed.

CDR3 length equals 15 residues. CDR1 and CDR2 (germline): MGHRA, YSYEKL. V was pared by 4 bases and J by 6 bases, with 15 bases between. The naive CD8 population came from CD45RO-negative cells selected for CCR7, without terminally differentiated effector memory CD45RA+ cells. Donors, without exception, were Caucasian adults residing in Nashville, Tennessee. This TCR was recovered from a man between 18 and 29 years old in good health. Some clones in this sample may be carry-over from other donors' samples. Material for sequencing was naive CD8+ T cells from PBMCs. J is TRBJ2-2 and V is TRBV4-1; D may be TRBD1 or TRBD2 (6 bases each). CDR3 DNA: TGCGCCAGCAGCCCTCGGTGGGGGGCGGCCGGGGAGCTGTTTTTT. It specifies CASSPRWGAAGELFF.